These T cell receptor beta chains were read from a single sample in a study of blood T cell repertoires in COVID-19. Only in-frame clones appear in the TCRdb table, and some are missing; sequencing was by immunoSEQ multiplex PCR. This table holds approximately 73,000 clones, 81% found once. Sequencing used peripheral blood. The receptors derive from a woman in her 70s with acute or convalescent COVID-19. Each CDR3 is given with its conserved first and last residue. D genes are given only for firm matches. Not all rows give a size; the values are once, few, many and, for expanded clones, a class.

size	D	V	J	CDR3	DNA
NA	NA	TRBV29-1	TRBJ1-2	CSVEYDRTNYGYTF	TGCAGCGTTGAATATGACAGGACTAACTATGGCTACACCTTC
NA	NA	TRBV6-6	TRBJ1-3	CASSSILEMGGNTIYF	TGTGCCAGCAGTTCTATACTCGAGATGGGCGGAAACACCATATATTTT
NA	TRBD2	TRBV12-3/TRBV12-4	TRBJ2-7	CASRLAGAYEQYF	TGTGCCAGCAGACTAGCGGGAGCCTACGAGCAGTACTTC
once	NA	TRBV7-6	TRBJ1-6	CASAPEGGSNNSPLHF	TGTGCCAGCGCCCCCGAGGGAGGGTCAAATAATTCACCCCTCCACTTT
NA	NA	TRBV7-3	TRBJ2-2	CASSLLPINTGELFF	TGTGCCAGCAGCTTACTGCCTATAAACACCGGGGAGCTGTTTTTT
once	TRBD1	TRBV6-5	TRBJ1-1	CASSPLTGSTEAFF	TGTGCCAGCAGTCCGCTGACAGGGTCCACTGAAGCTTTCTTT
NA	TRBD1	TRBV6-5	TRBJ2-5	CATSRQSSGGETQYF	TGTGCCACCAGCCGACAGTCATCAGGGGGAGAGACCCAGTACTTC
NA	NA	TRBV25-1	TRBJ2-3	CASSEYEGGLSDTQYF	TGTGCCAGCAGTGAATACGAGGGGGGGTTGTCAGATACGCAGTATTTT
NA	NA	TRBV19	TRBJ1-5	CASRPEVGNQPQHF	TGTGCCAGTAGACCCGAGGTGGGCAATCAGCCCCAGCATTTT
few	TRBD1	TRBV7-9	TRBJ1-3	CASSYSGQGGNTIYF	TGTGCCAGCAGCTACTCGGGACAGGGTGGAAACACCATATATTTT
NA	NA	TRBV10-3	TRBJ2-5	CAISDGEETQYF	TGTGCCATCTCAGACGGGGAGGAGACCCAGTACTTC
NA	NA	TRBV16	TRBJ1-2	CASSQGPGGYGYTF	TGTGCCAGCAGCCAGGGGCCCGGGGGCTATGGCTACACCTTC
few	NA	TRBV7-9	TRBJ1-6	CASSPGMPPLHF	TGTGCCAGCAGCCCAGGGATGCCACCCCTCCACTTT
once	TRBD2	TRBV5-4	TRBJ2-1	CASSLSAGEWYNEQFF	TGTGCCAGCAGCTTGTCTGCGGGAGAGTGGTACAATGAGCAGTTCTTC
NA	NA	TRBV19	TRBJ1-1	CASSTRPGEAFF	TGTGCCAGTAGTACCCGCCCGGGTGAAGCTTTCTTT
once	TRBD1	TRBV9	TRBJ2-7	CASSVSQGQGSSYEQYF	TGTGCCAGCAGCGTAAGCCAGGGACAGGGGAGCTCCTACGAGCAGTACTTC
NA	TRBD1	TRBV15	TRBJ2-5	CATSPGQTAQETQYF	TGTGCCACCTCTCCGGGACAGACTGCACAAGAGACCCAGTACTTC
NA	NA	TRBV7-2	TRBJ2-1	CASSFERSSYNEQFF	TGTGCCAGCAGCTTCGAGCGTAGCTCCTACAATGAGCAGTTCTTC
NA	NA	TRBV5-5	TRBJ1-4	CASSFLSEKLFF	TGTGCCAGCAGCTTTTTATCTGAAAAACTGTTTTTT
once	TRBD1	TRBV19	TRBJ1-1	CASSDRGGTEAFF	TGTGCCAGTTCAGACAGGGGGGGCACTGAAGCTTTCTTT
NA	NA	TRBV6-5	TRBJ1-2	CASSYDQGGDYGYTF	TGTGCCAGCAGTTACGACCAGGGAGGGGACTATGGCTACACCTTC
few	TRBD1	TRBV28	TRBJ2-5	CASRITGQEATQYF	TGTGCCAGCAGGATCACGGGACAGGAGGCGACCCAGTACTTC
NA	NA	TRBV30	TRBJ2-1	CAWNGRPGSEQFF	TGTGCCTGGAACGGTAGACCCGGGAGTGAGCAGTTCTTC
NA	NA	TRBV4-1	TRBJ2-2	CASSPTDLNTGELFF	TGCGCCAGCAGCCCCACCGACTTGAACACCGGGGAGCTGTTTTTT
NA	TRBD1	TRBV10-3	TRBJ2-7	CAISEGDRGSEQYF	TGTGCCATCAGTGAGGGGGACAGGGGAAGCGAGCAGTACTTC
few	NA	TRBV7-2	TRBJ1-3	CASSFTQGAGNTIYF	TGTGCCAGCAGCTTCACACAGGGTGCTGGAAACACCATATATTTT
NA	TRBD1	TRBV11-3	TRBJ2-1	CASLRGHYNEQFF	TGTGCCAGCTTGAGGGGGCACTACAATGAGCAGTTCTTC
NA	NA	TRBV21-1	TRBJ1-5	CASRRRGAGNQPQHF	TGTGCCAGCCGACGGAGGGGCGCGGGCAATCAGCCCCAGCATTTT
once	NA	TRBV7-2	TRBJ2-1	CASRQTSYQVNEQFF	TGTGCCAGCAGGCAAACTTCCTATCAGGTCAATGAGCAGTTCTTC
NA	NA	TRBV11-2	TRBJ2-3	CASSRTQRTDTQYF	TGTGCCAGCAGCCGGACTCAACGCACAGATACGCAGTATTTT
NA	TRBD2	TRBV7-2	TRBJ2-5	CASRPSGGVGQETQYF	TGTGCCAGCAGACCTAGCGGGGGGGTAGGTCAAGAGACCCAGTACTTC
NA	TRBD1	TRBV6-4	TRBJ2-7	CASNPGQGVYEQYF	TGTGCCAGCAACCCGGGACAGGGTGTCTACGAGCAGTACTTC
NA	NA	TRBV5-4	TRBJ1-3	CASSFQGAHSGNTIYF	TGTGCCAGCAGCTTTCAAGGGGCGCACTCTGGAAACACCATATATTTT